This T cell receptor beta chain was obtained from a study of blood T cell repertoires in COVID-19. Study context: T cells, B-cell-depleted T cells, or PBMCs provided the cDNA or gDNA that served as material.

Repertoires were generated with immunoSEQ multiplex PCR, while TCRdb's copy carries only in-frame clones and drops some. The sample gives some 140,000 clones, about four fifths of which show up once; 25% to 30% is in the top ten. Trimming left V 10 bases short and J 0 bases short, with 16 bases between. Germline V gene data show CDR1 as ENHRY and CDR2 as SYGVKD. CDR3 length: 15 residues. This sequence was found in a woman in her sixties with acute or convalescent COVID-19. The sequencing input was peripheral blood. The chain recombines TRBV10-3 with TRBJ1-5; D is undetermined. CDR3 coding DNA: TGTGCCACCAGACTGAACTCTGATAGCAATCAGCCCCAGCATTTT. It encodes CATRLNSDSNQPQHF.